These 7 T cell receptor beta chains were all obtained from the same sample, sequenced in a study of blood T cell repertoires in COVID-19. The assay was immunoSEQ multiplex PCR, and TCRdb's table has in-frame clones only and misses some. The repertoire holds about 84,000 clones, 90% to 95% seen once, with about 4.5% in the top ten. Sequencing was carried out using peripheral blood. The receptor source for this set is a human donor with active COVID-19. The donor label of this sample is uncertain.

The genes are TRBV12-3 or TRBV12-4 and TRBJ2-3; possible D gene TRBD1, 6 bases. The V and J ends lost 6 bases and 6 bases respectively, with 10 bases between them. The CDR3 is 12 amino acids. CDR3 sequence: CASSTGSDTQYF. CDR3 in DNA: TGTGCCAGCAGCACAGGGTCGGATACGCAGTATTTT.

The chain recombines TRBV3-1 (or the pseudogene TRBV3-2) with TRBJ1-2; D unresolved. Germline CDR1 LGHDT, CDR2 YNNKEL (reference sequence). Trimming pared 0 bases from V and 3 bases from J, leaving 5 bases between. The CDR3 spans 13 residues. CDR3 in amino acids: CASSQDRYYGYTF. CDR3 DNA: TGTGCCAGCAGCCAAGACAGGTACTATGGCTACACCTTC.

This clone has a single count. The V gene is TRBV27, the J gene TRBJ2-7; unclear D gene. The CDR3 is made up of 13 amino acids. Looked up from germline, CDR1 is MNHEY and CDR2 is SMNVEV (reference sequence). The V end was cut by 5 bases, the J end by 2 bases, with 10 bases between. CDR3 nucleotide sequence: TGTGCCAGCAGTCAGACGCTAGCCTACGAGCAGTACTTC. Translating it yields CASSQTLAYEQYF.

J is TRBJ1-3 and V is TRBV7-2, with unresolved D. CDR1 and CDR2 (germline): SGHTA, FQGNSA. The CDR3 consists of 16 residues. V was clipped by 5 bases and J by 2 bases, with 16 bases between them. The DNA of the CDR3 is TGTGCCAGCAGCCCCCGGAGTACAAAGGCTGGAAACACCATATATTTT. Its protein product is CASSPRSTKAGNTIYF.

There are a few counts of this clone. The genes are TRBV6-5 and TRBJ2-7; 10 nucleotides agree with TRBD1. The CDR3 is 14 amino acids. CDR1 and CDR2 from the germline V gene are MNHEY and SVGAGI. V dropped 2 bases and J dropped 3; count of bases not matched to a gene: 1. CDR3 sequence: CASSYGTGDYEQYF. CDR3 nucleotides: TGTGCCAGCAGTTACGGGACAGGGGACTACGAGCAGTACTTC.

This chain links TRBV7-6 with TRBJ1-6; D may be TRBD1 (6 bases). The ends were cut back, 10 bases at V and 8 bases at J, with 15 bases in the middle. CDR1 and CDR2 from the germline V gene are SGHVS and FNYEAQ. The CDR3 runs to 13 residues. Written as DNA, the CDR3 is TGTGCCACCCACCGGGACACTGATTCACCCCTCCACTTT. It is translated as CATHRDTDSPLHF. Supplemented by reference TRBV7-6 and TRBJ1-6, the full variable domain reads GAGVSQSPRYKVTKRGQDVALRCDPISGHVSLYWYRQALGQGPEFLTYFNYEAQQDKSGLPNDRFSAERPEGSISTLTIQRTEQRDSAMYRCATHRDTDSPLHFGNGTRLTVT.

This chain joins TRBV5-6 and TRBJ1-1; tentative D call: TRBD1 (5 bases). V dropped 3 bases and J dropped 5 bases, with 14 bases sitting between them. The CDR3 runs to 14 residues. CDR1 is SGHDT, CDR2 YYEEEE, per germline. This CDR3 reads CASSSVLGGTEAFF. CDR3 sequence (DNA): TGTGCCAGCAGCTCGGTGCTCGGGGGGACTGAAGCTTTCTTT.